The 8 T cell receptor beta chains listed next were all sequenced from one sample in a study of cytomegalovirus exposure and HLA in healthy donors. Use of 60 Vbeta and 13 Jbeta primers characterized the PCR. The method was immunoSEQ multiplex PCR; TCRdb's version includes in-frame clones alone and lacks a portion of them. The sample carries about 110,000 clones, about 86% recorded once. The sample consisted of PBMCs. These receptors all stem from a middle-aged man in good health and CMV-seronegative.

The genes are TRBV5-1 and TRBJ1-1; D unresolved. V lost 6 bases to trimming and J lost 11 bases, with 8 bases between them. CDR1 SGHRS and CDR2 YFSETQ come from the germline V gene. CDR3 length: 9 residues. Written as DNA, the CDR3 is TGCGCCAGCATCCCGCGGGCTTTCTTT. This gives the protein CASIPRAFF.

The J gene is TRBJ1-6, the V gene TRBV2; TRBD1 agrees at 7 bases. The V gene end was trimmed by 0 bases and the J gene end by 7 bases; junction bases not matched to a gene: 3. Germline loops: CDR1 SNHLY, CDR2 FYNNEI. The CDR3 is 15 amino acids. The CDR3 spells CASSEATGSNSPLHF. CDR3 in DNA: TGTGCCAGCAGTGAAGCGACAGGGTCGAATTCACCCCTCCACTTT.

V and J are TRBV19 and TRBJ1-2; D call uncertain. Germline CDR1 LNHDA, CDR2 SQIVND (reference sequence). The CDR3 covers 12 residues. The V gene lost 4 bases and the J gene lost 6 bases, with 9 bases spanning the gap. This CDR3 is CASSSRGDGYTF. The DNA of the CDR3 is TGTGCCAGTAGTAGCCGCGGGGATGGCTACACCTTC.

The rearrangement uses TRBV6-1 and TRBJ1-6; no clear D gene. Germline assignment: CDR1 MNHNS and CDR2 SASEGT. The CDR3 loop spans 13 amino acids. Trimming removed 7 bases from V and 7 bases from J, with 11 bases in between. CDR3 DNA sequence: TGTGCCAGCAACGAGGGCCCGAATTCACCCCTCCACTTT. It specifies CASNEGPNSPLHF.

CDR3 DNA sequence: TGTGCCAGCACCCTCGAGGAGACCCAGTACTTC. Amino acid sequence: CASTLEETQYF. V gene TRBV2 combines with J gene TRBJ2-5, with unresolved D. The germline V and J ends were trimmed by 7 bases and 5 bases, with 8 bases remaining between them. This CDR3 spans 11 amino acids. Germline V gives CDR1 SNHLY, CDR2 FYNNEI. The full variable domain, its missing parts supplied by reference TRBV2 and TRBJ2-5, is EPEVTQTPSHQVTQMGQEVILRCVPISNHLYFYWYRQILGQKVEFLVSFYNNEISEKSEIFDDQFSVERPDGSNFTLKIRSTKLEDSAMYFCASTLEETQYFGPGTRLLVL.

The CDR3 DNA follows: TGTGCCAGCAGGGACTGGGACAGGGGGGTTAGCGAGCAGTACTTC. Its protein product is CASRDWDRGVSEQYF. The rearrangement uses TRBV6-1 and TRBJ2-7; the match to TRBD1 covers 11 bases. CDR1 is MNHNS, CDR2 SASEGT, per germline. V lost 6 bases and J lost 6; bases outside the gene matches: 10. The CDR3 runs 15 residues.

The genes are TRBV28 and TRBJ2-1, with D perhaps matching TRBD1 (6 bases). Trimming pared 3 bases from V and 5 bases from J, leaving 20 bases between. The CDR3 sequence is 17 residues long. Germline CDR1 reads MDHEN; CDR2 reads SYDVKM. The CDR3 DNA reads TGTGCCAGCAGTTTCCCCACCAGGACAGTCACGAACAATGAGCAGTTCTTC. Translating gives CASSFPTRTVTNNEQFF. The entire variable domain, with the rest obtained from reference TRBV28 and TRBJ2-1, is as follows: DVKVTQSSRYLVKRTGEKVFLECVQDMDHENMFWYRQDPGLGLRLIYFSYDVKMKEKGDIPEGYSVSREKKERFSLILESASTNQTSMYLCASSFPTRTVTNNEQFFGPGTRLTVL.

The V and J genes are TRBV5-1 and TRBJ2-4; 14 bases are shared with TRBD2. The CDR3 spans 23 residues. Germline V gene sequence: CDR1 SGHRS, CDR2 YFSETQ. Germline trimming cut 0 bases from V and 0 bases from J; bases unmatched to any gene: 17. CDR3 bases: TGCGCCAGCAGCTTGGGAGGGACTAGCGGGGGCCATTCCGGCGCGGAAGCCAAAAACATTCAGTACTTC. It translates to CASSLGGTSGGHSGAEAKNIQYF.